This T cell receptor beta chain derives from a study of T cells in Graves' hyperthyroidism and ophthalmopathy. This clonotype came up many times. The investigators amplified TCR beta CDR3 regions from RNA transcripts. The study used the HTBI primer set for a first-round RT-PCR of the TCR CDR3. TCRdb independently ran MiXCR on the multiplex PCR reads; one entry per CDR3 protein. In the table there are around 600,000 distinct CDR3 sequences, 14% of which are singletons. Germline V CDR1 and CDR2: MNHEY, SVGAGI. The length of the CDR3 is 16 residues. V trimming: 0 bases; J trimming: 5 bases; junction bases outside the gene matches: 5.

Sequencing was carried out using blood. The chain couples TRBV6-5 to TRBJ2-7, with TRBD2 identical over 12 bases. The sequence was collected from a woman younger than 30 with Graves' ophthalmopathy. Here the CDR3 reads CASSYSPSGRGDEQYF. In nucleotides, the CDR3 is TGTGCCAGCAGTTACTCTCCTAGCGGGAGGGGAGACGAGCAGTACTTC.